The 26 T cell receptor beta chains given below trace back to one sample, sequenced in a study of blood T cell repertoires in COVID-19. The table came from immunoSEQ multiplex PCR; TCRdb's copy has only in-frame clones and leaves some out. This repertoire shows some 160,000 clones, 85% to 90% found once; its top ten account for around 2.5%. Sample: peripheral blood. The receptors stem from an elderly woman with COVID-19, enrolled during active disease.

CDR3 DNA: TGTGCTAGTGGTAGGGACACGAATCAGCCCCAGCATTTT. Translating gives CASGRDTNQPQHF. The V gene is TRBV12-5, the J gene TRBJ1-5, with D possibly matching TRBD1 (6 bases). This CDR3 spans 13 amino acids. Between the trimmed V and J ends, which lost 5 bases and 4 bases, there was a span of 9 bases. Per the germline V gene, CDR1 is LGHNT and CDR2 is FRNRAP.

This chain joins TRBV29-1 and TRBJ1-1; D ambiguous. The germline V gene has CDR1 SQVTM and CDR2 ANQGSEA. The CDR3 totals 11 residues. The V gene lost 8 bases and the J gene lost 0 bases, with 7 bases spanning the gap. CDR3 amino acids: CSSVMNTEAFF. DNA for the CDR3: TGCAGCTCAGTTATGAACACTGAAGCTTTCTTT.

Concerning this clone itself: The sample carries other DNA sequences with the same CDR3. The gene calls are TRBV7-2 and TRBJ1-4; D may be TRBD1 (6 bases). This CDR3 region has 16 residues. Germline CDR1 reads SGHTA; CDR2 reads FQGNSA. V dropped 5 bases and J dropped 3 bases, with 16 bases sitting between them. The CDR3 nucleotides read TGTGCCAGCAGCCACCCCCCAGGGGCGGCTAATGAAAAACTGTTTTTT. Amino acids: CASSHPPGAANEKLFF. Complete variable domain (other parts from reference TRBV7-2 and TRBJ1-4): GAGVSQSPSNKVTEKGKDVELRCDPISGHTALYWYRQSLGQGLEFLIYFQGNSAPDKSGLPSDRFSAERTGGSVSTLTIQRTQQEDSAVYLCASSHPPGAANEKLFFGSGTQLSVL.

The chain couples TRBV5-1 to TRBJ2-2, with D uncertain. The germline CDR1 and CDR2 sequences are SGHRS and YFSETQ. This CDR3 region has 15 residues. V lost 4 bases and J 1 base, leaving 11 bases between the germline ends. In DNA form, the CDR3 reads TGCGCCAGCAGCGACGTCTCGGGGAACACCGGGGAGCTGTTTTTT. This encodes CASSDVSGNTGELFF.

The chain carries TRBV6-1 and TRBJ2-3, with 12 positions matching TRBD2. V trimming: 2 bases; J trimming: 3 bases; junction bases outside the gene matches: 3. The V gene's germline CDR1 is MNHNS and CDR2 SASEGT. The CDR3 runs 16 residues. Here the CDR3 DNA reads TGTGCCAGCAGTGAAATTACTAGCGGGAGGACAGATACGCAGTATTTT. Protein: CASSEITSGRTDTQYF.

CDR3 nucleotide sequence: TGTGCCAGCACCCGCGGAAGGGGAACCACTAATTCACCCCTCCACTTT. Translated, it gives CASTRGRGTTNSPLHF. The chain carries TRBV27 and TRBJ1-6, with a possible D match to TRBD1 (5 bases). Between the trimmed V and J ends, which lost 7 bases and 6 bases, there was a span of 19 bases. CDR1 MNHEY and CDR2 SMNVEV come from the germline V gene (reference sequence). This CDR3 contains 16 residues.

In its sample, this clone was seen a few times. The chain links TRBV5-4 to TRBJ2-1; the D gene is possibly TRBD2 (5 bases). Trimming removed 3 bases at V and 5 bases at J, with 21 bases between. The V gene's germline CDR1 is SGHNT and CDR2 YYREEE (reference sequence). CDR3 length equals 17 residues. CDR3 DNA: TGTGCCAGCAGCTCGCCCACTAGGAAGAATAAAAACAATGAGCAGTTCTTC. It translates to CASSSPTRKNKNNEQFF.

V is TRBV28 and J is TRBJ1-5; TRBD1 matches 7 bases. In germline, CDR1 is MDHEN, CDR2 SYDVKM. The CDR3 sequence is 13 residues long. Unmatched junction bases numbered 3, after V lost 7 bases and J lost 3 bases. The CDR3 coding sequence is TGTGCCAGCATCAGGGGGACCAATCAGCCCCAGCATTTT. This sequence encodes CASIRGTNQPQHF.

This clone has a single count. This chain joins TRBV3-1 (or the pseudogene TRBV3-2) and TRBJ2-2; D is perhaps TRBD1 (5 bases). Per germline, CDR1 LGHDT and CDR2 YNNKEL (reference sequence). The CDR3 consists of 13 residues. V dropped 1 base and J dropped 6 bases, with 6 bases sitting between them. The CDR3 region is CASSQAGPGELFF. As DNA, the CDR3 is TGTGCCAGCAGCCAAGCAGGGCCCGGGGAGCTGTTTTTT.

The CDR3 loop is CASSPPGPGELFF. In DNA form, the CDR3 reads TGTGCCAGCTCACCACCGGGGCCCGGGGAGCTGTTTTTT. V is TRBV18 and J is TRBJ2-2, with TRBD1 as a possible D gene (5 bases). Germline CDR1 and CDR2: KGHSH and LQKENI. This CDR3 is built from 13 residues. Trimming cost V 0 bases and J 6 bases, with 5 bases left between them.

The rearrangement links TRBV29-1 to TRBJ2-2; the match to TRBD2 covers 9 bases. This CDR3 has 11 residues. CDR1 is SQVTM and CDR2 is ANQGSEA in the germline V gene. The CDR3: CLAGSTGELFF. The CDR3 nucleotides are TGCCTAGCGGGATCCACCGGGGAGCTGTTTTTT.

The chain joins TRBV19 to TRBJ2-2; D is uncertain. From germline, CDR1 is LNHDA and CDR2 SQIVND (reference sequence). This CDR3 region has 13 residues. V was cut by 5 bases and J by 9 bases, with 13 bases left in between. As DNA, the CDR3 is TGTGCCAGTAGTGCACCGGGTGGTTGGGAGCTGTTTTTT. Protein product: CASSAPGGWELFF.

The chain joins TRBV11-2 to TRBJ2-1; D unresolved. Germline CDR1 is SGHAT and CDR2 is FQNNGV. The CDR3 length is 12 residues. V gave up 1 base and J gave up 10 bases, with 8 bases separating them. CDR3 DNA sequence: TGTGCCAGCAGCTTAGTGTCTGAGGAGCAGTTCTTC. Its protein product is CASSLVSEEQFF.

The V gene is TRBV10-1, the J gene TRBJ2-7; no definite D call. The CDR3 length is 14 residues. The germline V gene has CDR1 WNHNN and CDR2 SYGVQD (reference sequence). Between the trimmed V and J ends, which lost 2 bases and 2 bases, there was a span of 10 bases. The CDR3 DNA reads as TGCGCCAGCAGTGAGGTAGCCTATGCCTACGAGCAGTACTTC. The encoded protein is CASSEVAYAYEQYF.

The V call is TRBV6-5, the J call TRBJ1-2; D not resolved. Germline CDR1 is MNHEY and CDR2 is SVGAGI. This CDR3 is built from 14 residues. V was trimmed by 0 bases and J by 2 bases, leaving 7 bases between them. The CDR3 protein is CASSYSNRNYGYTF. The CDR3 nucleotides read TGTGCCAGCAGTTACTCGAACAGAAACTATGGCTACACCTTC.

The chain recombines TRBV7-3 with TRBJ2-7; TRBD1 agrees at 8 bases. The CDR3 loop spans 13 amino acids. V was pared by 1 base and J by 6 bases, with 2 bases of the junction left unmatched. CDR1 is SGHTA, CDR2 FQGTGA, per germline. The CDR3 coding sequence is TGTGCCAGCAGCTTAAGCAGGGGGCGCGAGCAGTACTTC. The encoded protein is CASSLSRGREQYF.

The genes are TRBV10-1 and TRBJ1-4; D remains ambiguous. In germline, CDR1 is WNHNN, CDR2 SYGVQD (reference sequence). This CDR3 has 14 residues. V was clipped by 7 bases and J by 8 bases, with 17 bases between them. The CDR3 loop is CASTSQVGREKLFF. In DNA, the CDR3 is TGCGCCAGCACCTCACAAGTCGGCAGGGAAAAACTGTTTTTT.

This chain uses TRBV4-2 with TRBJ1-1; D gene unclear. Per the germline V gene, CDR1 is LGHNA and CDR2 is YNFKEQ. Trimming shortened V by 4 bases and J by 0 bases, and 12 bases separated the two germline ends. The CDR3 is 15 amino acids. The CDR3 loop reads CASSPQILLNTEAFF. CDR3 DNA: TGTGCCAGCAGCCCGCAGATCCTTCTGAACACTGAAGCTTTCTTT.

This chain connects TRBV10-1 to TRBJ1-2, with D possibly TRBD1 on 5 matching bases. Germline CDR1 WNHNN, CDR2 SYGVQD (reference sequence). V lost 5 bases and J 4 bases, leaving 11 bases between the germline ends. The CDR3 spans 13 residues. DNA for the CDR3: TGCGCCAGCAGTAAAGACAGTACCTATGGCTACACCTTC. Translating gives CASSKDSTYGYTF.

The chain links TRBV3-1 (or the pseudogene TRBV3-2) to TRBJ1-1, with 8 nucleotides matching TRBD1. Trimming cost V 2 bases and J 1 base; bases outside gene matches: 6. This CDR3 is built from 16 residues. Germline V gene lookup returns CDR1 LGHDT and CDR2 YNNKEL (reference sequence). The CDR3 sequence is CASSQTPGTGNTEAFF. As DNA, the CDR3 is TGTGCCAGCAGCCAAACCCCCGGGACAGGGAACACTGAAGCTTTCTTT.

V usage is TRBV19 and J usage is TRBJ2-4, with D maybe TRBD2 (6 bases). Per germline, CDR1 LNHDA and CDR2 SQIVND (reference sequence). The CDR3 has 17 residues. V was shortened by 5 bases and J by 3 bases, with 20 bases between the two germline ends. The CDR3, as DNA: TGTGCCAGTAGTGACGTCCTGCGGGGAACGGGCAAAAACATTCAGTACTTC. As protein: CASSDVLRGTGKNIQYF.

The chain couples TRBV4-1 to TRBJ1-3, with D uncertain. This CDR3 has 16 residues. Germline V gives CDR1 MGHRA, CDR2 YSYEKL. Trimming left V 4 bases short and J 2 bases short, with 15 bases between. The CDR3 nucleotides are TGCGCCAGCAGCCCGGGAATCGGGCTTGCTGGAAACACCATATATTTT. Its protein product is CASSPGIGLAGNTIYF.

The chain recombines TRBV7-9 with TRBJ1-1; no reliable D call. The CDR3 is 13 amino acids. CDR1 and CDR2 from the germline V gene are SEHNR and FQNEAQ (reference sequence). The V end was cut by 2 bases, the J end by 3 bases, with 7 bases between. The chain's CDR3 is CASSLFGDTEAFF. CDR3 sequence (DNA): TGTGCCAGCAGCTTATTCGGGGACACTGAAGCTTTCTTT.

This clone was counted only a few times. The CDR3 reads CASSSLSTLPGGYTF. The CDR3 DNA is TGTGCCAGCAGCTCACTCTCGACACTCCCTGGAGGCTACACCTTC. The V call is TRBV7-9, the J call TRBJ1-2, with D unclear. Germline V CDR1 and CDR2: SEHNR, FQNEAQ (reference sequence). This CDR3 has 15 amino acids. With 4 bases removed from V and 8 bases from J, the gap between germline ends came to 20 bases. The complete variable domain, with remaining parts taken from reference TRBV7-9 and TRBJ1-2, reads DTGVSQNPRHKITKRGQNVTFRCDPISEHNRLYWYRQTLGQGPEFLTYFQNEAQLEKSRLLSDRFSAERPKGSFSTLEIQRTEQGDSAMYLCASSSLSTLPGGYTFGSGTRLTVV.

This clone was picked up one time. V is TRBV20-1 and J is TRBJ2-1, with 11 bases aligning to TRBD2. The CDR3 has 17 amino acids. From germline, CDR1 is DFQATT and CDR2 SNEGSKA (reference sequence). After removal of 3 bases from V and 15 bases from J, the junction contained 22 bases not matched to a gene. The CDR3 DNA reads TGCAGTGCTAGTCAGACTAGCGGGACCCTGGGCCCCGCCATCAGGTTCTTC. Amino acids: CSASQTSGTLGPAIRFF.

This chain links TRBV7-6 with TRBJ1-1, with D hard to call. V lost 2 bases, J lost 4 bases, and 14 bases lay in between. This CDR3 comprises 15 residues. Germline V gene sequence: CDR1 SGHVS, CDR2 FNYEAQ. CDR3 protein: CASSLRSNGGTEAFF. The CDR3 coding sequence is TGTGCCAGCAGCTTAAGGTCCAACGGAGGCACTGAAGCTTTCTTT.